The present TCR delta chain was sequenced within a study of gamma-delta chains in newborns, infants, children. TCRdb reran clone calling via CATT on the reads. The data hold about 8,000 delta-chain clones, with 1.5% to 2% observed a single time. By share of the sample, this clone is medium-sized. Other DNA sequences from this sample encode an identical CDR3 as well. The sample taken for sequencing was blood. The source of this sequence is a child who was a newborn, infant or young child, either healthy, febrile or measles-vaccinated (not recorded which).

The DNA of the CDR3 is TGTGCCTTTGGTGGGGTTGTGCTGGGGGCGTACACCGATAAACTCATCTTT. Its translation: CAFGGVVLGAYTDKLIF. The rearrangement links TRDV3 to TRDJ1, with 7 bases lining up with TRDD3. The V and J ends lost 2 bases and 0 bases, in that order; junction bases with no gene match: 15. Germline V gene lookup returns CDR1 TVYSNPD and CDR2 GDNSRS (reference sequence). This CDR3 has 17 amino acids.